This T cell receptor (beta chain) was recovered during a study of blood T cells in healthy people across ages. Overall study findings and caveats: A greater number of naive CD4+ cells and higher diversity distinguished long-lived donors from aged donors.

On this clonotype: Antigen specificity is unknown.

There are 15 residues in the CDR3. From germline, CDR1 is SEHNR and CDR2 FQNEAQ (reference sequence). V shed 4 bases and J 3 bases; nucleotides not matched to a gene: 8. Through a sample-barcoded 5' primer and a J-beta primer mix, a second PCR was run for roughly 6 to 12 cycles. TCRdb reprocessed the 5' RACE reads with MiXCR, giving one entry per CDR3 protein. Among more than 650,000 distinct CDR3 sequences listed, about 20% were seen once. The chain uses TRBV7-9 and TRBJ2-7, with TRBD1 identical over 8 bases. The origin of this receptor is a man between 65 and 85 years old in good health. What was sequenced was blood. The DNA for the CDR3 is TGTGCCAGCAGCTCGGGACAGGCAACGATCTACGAGCAGTACTTC. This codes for CASSSGQATIYEQYF.